The clone carrying this T cell receptor (beta chain) was observed at least ten times. This sample was taken from a study of early T cells in non-severe SARS-CoV-2 infection. The CDR3 runs 12 residues. V was shortened by 6 bases and J by 6 bases, with 11 bases between the two germline ends. Germline values: CDR1 MGHDK, CDR2 SYGVNS. One entry per CDR3 protein results from TCRdb running MiXCR on the 5' RACE reads. The table has some 25,000 distinct CDR3 sequences, 4.3% seen once. Sequencing input: whole blood. The sequence was obtained from an adult who was a healthcare worker with PCR-confirmed SARS-CoV-2 infection or an uninfected control (not recorded which). V gene TRBV25-1 combines with J gene TRBJ1-1; the D gene is possibly TRBD1 (5 bases). The CDR3 reads CASRRDGAEAFF. The CDR3 DNA sequence: TGTGCCAGCAGGAGGGACGGCGCTGAAGCTTTCTTT.